This TCR beta chain was retrieved from a study of T-cell reconstitution after alpha-beta-depleted transplantation in children. Losses at the gene ends were 5 bases for V and 0 bases for J; bases not matched to a gene: 10. The germline V gene has CDR1 MNHEY and CDR2 SVGAGI. The CDR3 runs 18 residues. Unique molecular identifiers were incorporated during preparation of the TCRbeta library. MiXCR was run by TCRdb on the PCR reads, yielding one entry per CDR3 protein. The table has approximately 88,000 distinct CDR3 sequences, 12% seen once. This clonotype was found many times. The TCR sequence derives from a human donor who donated a stem cell graft to a child with inherited bone marrow failure. This specimen was PBMCs from the stem cell graft donor, taken from the stem cell graft. The V gene is TRBV6-5, the J gene TRBJ2-6; 7 bases line up with TRBD1. The CDR3 region has the DNA TGTGCCAGCAGTAACGACAGGGTGAGACTCTCTGGGGCCAACGTCCTGACTTTC. Translated, it gives CASSNDRVRLSGANVLTF.